This is a list of T cell receptor beta chains from one sample in a study of blood T cell repertoires in COVID-19. Clones were sequenced by immunoSEQ multiplex PCR, and TCRdb holds only the in-frame ones, with some missing. This table holds some 200,000 clones, around 86% found once. The sample taken for sequencing was peripheral blood. These receptor sequences come from a middle-aged woman with acute or convalescent COVID-19. Both conserved end residues are part of each CDR3. The D gene is left open where the match is weak. Clone size is not always given. Where it is, it says once, few, many or a class for expanded clones.

j_gene,abundance,v_gene,d_gene,len,CDR3aa,CDR3nt
TRBJ2-3,-,TRBV11-3,TRBD2,18,CASSVGTSGDPLTDTQYF,TGTGCCAGCAGCGTAGGTACTAGCGGGGACCCACTCACAGATACGCAGTATTTT
TRBJ1-1,once,TRBV2,-,16,CASSTELGSMNTEAFF,TGTGCCAGCAGTACGGAGTTGGGTTCCATGAACACTGAAGCTTTCTTT
TRBJ2-5,-,TRBV6-5,-,14,CASSYDSSEETQYF,TGTGCCAGCAGTTACGACAGCAGTGAGGAGACCCAGTACTTC
TRBJ2-1,-,TRBV11-2,-,16,CASSLILASSYNEQFF,TGTGCCAGCAGCTTAATCCTAGCGAGCTCCTACAATGAGCAGTTCTTC
TRBJ1-1,-,TRBV9,TRBD1,15,CASSPTGGGDTEAFF,TGTGCCAGCAGCCCCACAGGGGGCGGTGACACTGAAGCTTTCTTT
TRBJ2-5,-,TRBV29-1,-,12,CSVREGEETQYF,TGCAGCGTTAGGGAGGGGGAAGAGACCCAGTACTTC
TRBJ2-7,-,TRBV27,-,13,CASSLREPLEQYF,TGTGCCAGCAGTTTGAGGGAGCCTCTCGAGCAGTACTTC
TRBJ2-7,few,TRBV7-9,TRBD2,13,CAGATSGQYEQYF,TGTGCCGGAGCGACTAGCGGGCAATACGAGCAGTACTTC
TRBJ1-5,few,TRBV6-1,-,13,CASSESRNQPQHF,TGTGCCAGCAGTGAATCTCGCAATCAGCCCCAGCATTTT
TRBJ2-7,few,TRBV19,-,13,CASNGRNSYEQYF,TGTGCCAGTAACGGCAGGAATTCCTACGAGCAGTACTTC
TRBJ1-2,-,TRBV5-1,-,14,CASSLELEAYGYTF,TGCGCCAGCAGCTTGGAGCTGGAGGCCTATGGCTACACCTTC
TRBJ1-5,once,TRBV6-1,-,16,CASSESGANSNQPQHF,TGTGCCAGCAGTGAAAGCGGGGCGAATAGCAATCAGCCCCAGCATTTT
TRBJ2-7,few,TRBV5-1,TRBD2,15,CASSPLSGSSYEQYF,TGCGCCAGCAGCCCTCTGAGCGGGAGCTCCTACGAGCAGTACTTC
TRBJ2-7,-,TRBV27,TRBD2,15,CASSLRAGRVDEQYF,TGTGCCAGCAGTTTAAGGGCAGGGAGGGTGGACGAGCAGTACTTC
TRBJ1-2,-,TRBV7-9,TRBD1,16,CASSPDPRGRGGGYTF,TGTGCCAGCAGCCCCGATCCGAGGGGGCGCGGTGGTGGCTACACCTTC
TRBJ2-7,-,TRBV6-5,-,13,CASRGTSAYEQYF,TGTGCCAGCAGGGGGACTTCAGCCTACGAGCAGTACTTC
TRBJ2-3,-,TRBV5-6,TRBD1,15,CASSLKGQYTDTQYF,TGTGCCAGCAGCTTGAAGGGACAGTACACAGATACGCAGTATTTT
TRBJ2-5,-,TRBV5-5,-,13,CASSLAYQETQYF,TGTGCCAGCAGCTTGGCGTACCAAGAGACCCAGTACTTC
TRBJ1-1,-,TRBV7-9,-,13,CASSLEGKSEAFF,TGTGCCAGCAGCTTAGAGGGGAAGTCTGAAGCTTTCTTT
TRBJ1-2,-,TRBV7-3,TRBD1,14,CASSQGPTGDGYTF,TGTGCCAGCAGCCAAGGCCCAACAGGGGATGGCTACACCTTC
TRBJ1-2,-,TRBV6-5,-,14,CASSYTRTRYGYTF,TGTGCCAGCAGTTACACCCGAACTCGCTATGGCTACACCTTC
TRBJ2-7,-,TRBV28,TRBD2,13,CASTSGVPYEQYF,TGTGCCAGCACTAGCGGGGTCCCCTACGAGCAGTACTTC
TRBJ2-7,-,TRBV18,TRBD2,17,CASSPGGSGKSGYEQYF,TGTGCCAGCTCACCCGGTGGTAGCGGGAAAAGTGGCTACGAGCAGTACTTC
TRBJ1-1,few,TRBV28,-,15,CASRGAGEMNTEAFF,TGTGCCAGCAGGGGCGCAGGGGAAATGAACACTGAAGCTTTCTTT
TRBJ2-1,-,TRBV7-2,TRBD2,15,CASSSTSGRLNEQFF,TGTGCCAGCAGCTCGACTAGCGGGAGGTTGAATGAGCAGTTCTTC
TRBJ2-7,-,TRBV7-2,-,13,CASSPGTLYEQYF,TGTGCCAGCAGCCCCGGGACACTTTACGAGCAGTACTTC
TRBJ2-2,-,TRBV5-1,TRBD2,14,CASSPGTSLGELFF,TGCGCCAGCAGCCCCGGGACTAGCCTCGGGGAGCTGTTTTTT
TRBJ1-1,-,TRBV3-1/TRBV3-2,-,16,CASSQEALVPSGEAFF,TGTGCCAGCAGCCAAGAGGCTTTGGTACCTTCAGGTGAAGCTTTCTTT
TRBJ2-1,-,TRBV24-1,TRBD1,19,CATSDNRGDGTVSYNEQFF,TGTGCCACCAGTGATAATCGTGGCGACGGGACAGTCTCCTACAATGAGCAGTTCTTC
TRBJ2-1,few,TRBV11-3,TRBD2,16,CASSLGTSGGYNEQFF,TGTGCCAGCAGCTTAGGGACTAGCGGGGGGTACAATGAGCAGTTCTTC
TRBJ2-1,-,TRBV7-2,-,15,CASSLVGGGYNEQFF,TGTGCCAGCAGCTTAGTTGGAGGAGGATACAATGAGCAGTTCTTC
TRBJ2-1,once,TRBV28,TRBD1,17,CASSTFRGTNAYNEQFF,TGTGCCAGCAGTACCTTCAGGGGGACAAATGCCTACAATGAGCAGTTCTTC
TRBJ2-2,-,TRBV5-6,TRBD2,15,CASTPGGALAGELFF,TGTGCCAGCACCCCGGGGGGGGCTTTGGCCGGGGAGCTGTTTTTT